What follows is one T cell receptor beta chain and its context. This record belongs to a study of blood T cell repertoires in COVID-19. Whole-study context: Sources were T cells, B-cell-depleted T cells, or PBMCs; the material itself was cDNA or gDNA.

The protocol was immunoSEQ multiplex PCR, while the TCRdb copy is restricted to in-frame clones and leaves out a portion. The repertoire consists of 200,000 to 300,000 clones, with 81% occurring once and the leading ten covering 7.9%. The CDR3 contains 17 residues. Looked up from germline, CDR1 is MNHEY and CDR2 is SVGEGT. V shed 6 bases, J shed 1 base, and the junction held 9 bases outside the gene matches. The origin of this receptor is a woman aged 80 or over with acute or convalescent COVID-19. The specimen sequenced was peripheral blood. V and J are TRBV6-2 or TRBV6-3 and TRBJ2-3; 11 nucleotides agree with TRBD2. CDR3 coding DNA: TGTGCCAGCAGCCAGGGACTAGCGGAGCTCCGCACAGATACGCAGTATTTT. Protein: CASSQGLAELRTDTQYF.